In its sample, the clone carrying this T cell receptor (beta chain) was seen many times. The antigen is undetermined. CDR3 length equals 12 residues. Between the trimmed V and J ends, which lost 6 bases and 8 bases, there was a span of 14 bases. CDR1 is DFQATT, CDR2 SNEGSKA, per germline (reference sequence). This sample is drawn from a study of metastatic and nonmetastatic thyroid tumors. Study-wide results and caveats: In blood and tumor, TCR beta diversity was reportedly significantly higher in malignant thyroid tumors than in benign nodules.

Via MiXCR, TCRdb re-called the PCR reads. The table records tens of thousands of clones, about a sixth of them present only once. Until they underwent thyroid surgery, no patient had received any treatment. The sample taken for sequencing was tumor tissue. The source is a female donor with papillary thyroid cancer or a benign thyroid nodule (not recorded which). Some clones in this sample may be carry-over from other donors' samples. The rearrangement uses TRBV20-1 and TRBJ2-1; D remains ambiguous. The CDR3 is CSAKLNNDEQFF. The CDR3 DNA is TGCAGTGCAAAACTTAACAACGATGAGCAGTTCTTC.